The 24 T cell receptor beta chains given below trace back to one sample, sequenced in a study of T cells in Graves' hyperthyroidism and ophthalmopathy. TCR beta CDR3 regions were amplified from RNA transcripts. A set of HTBI primers served as the primers for a first-round RT-PCR of the TCR CDR3. TCRdb reprocessed the multiplex PCR reads with MiXCR, giving one entry per CDR3 protein. Here the sample spans roughly 250,000 distinct CDR3 sequences, about 16% being singletons. Sequencing was carried out using blood. Source of these receptors: a woman under 30 with Graves' ophthalmopathy.

This clonotype was picked up many times. The chain uses TRBV20-1 and TRBJ2-7, with 11 nucleotides matching TRBD2. This CDR3 is built from 13 residues. Germline V CDR1 and CDR2: DFQATT, SNEGSKA (reference sequence). The DNA of the CDR3 is TGCGGAATAGCGGGGGGGAGCTCCTACGAGCAGTACTTC. This encodes CGIAGGSSYEQYF.

Turning to this clonotype: A read error is possible here, since a much larger clone lies one base away. Written as DNA, the CDR3 is TGTGCCAGCAGCCAAAGATCTTCTGGAAACACCACATATTTT. Its translation is CASSQRSSGNTTYF. The chain has TRBV3-1 and TRBJ1-3, with no clear D. Germline CDR1 reads LGHDT; CDR2 reads YNNKEL (reference sequence). The CDR3 contains 14 residues.

This clonotype was recorded many times. This chain uses TRBV11-2 with TRBJ2-3; TRBD1 matches at 8 bases. The CDR3 sequence is 18 residues long. Germline trimming cut 4 bases from V and 5 bases from J; bases unmatched to any gene: 17. Germline assignment: CDR1 SGHAT and CDR2 FQNNGV. CDR3 sequence reads: CASSSPGWAGGWIDTQYF. CDR3 DNA sequence: TGTGCCAGCAGCTCCCCCGGGTGGGCAGGGGGCTGGATAGATACGCAGTATTTT.

Ten or more counts support this clonotype. V usage is TRBV9 and J usage is TRBJ1-6, with D possibly matching TRBD1 (5 bases). V was cut by 4 bases and J by 7 bases, with 15 bases left in between. The CDR3 contains 15 residues. Germline CDR1 reads SGDLS; CDR2 reads YYNGEE. The chain's CDR3 is CASSPGAEPNSPLHF. CDR3 nucleotide sequence: TGTGCCAGCAGCCCTGGGGCAGAGCCAAATTCACCCCTCCACTTT.

This clonotype was seen at least ten times. This rearrangement joins TRBV20-1 to TRBJ2-5; a possible D gene is TRBD2 (7 bases). The germline V gene has CDR1 DFQATT and CDR2 SNEGSKA (reference sequence). The V gene lost 3 bases and the J gene lost 9 bases, with 17 bases spanning the gap. This CDR3 has 13 residues. The CDR3 protein is CSASNVLGGPQYF. The CDR3 DNA sequence: TGCAGTGCTAGTAACGTCCTGGGGGGGCCCCAGTACTTC.

The chain links TRBV28 to TRBJ1-4; TRBD1 is a possible D gene (5 bases). Trimming removed 5 bases from V and 7 bases from J, with 14 bases in between. Per germline, CDR1 MDHEN and CDR2 SYDVKM. This CDR3 is 14 amino acids long. CDR3 coding DNA: TGTGCCAGCAGTCCTCGGCAGGGTGGTGAAAAACTGTTTTTT. Translated, it gives CASSPRQGGEKLFF. The full variable domain, completed using reference TRBV28 and TRBJ1-4, is DVKVTQSSRYLVKRTGEKVFLECVQDMDHENMFWYRQDPGLGLRLIYFSYDVKMKEKGDIPEGYSVSREKKERFSLILESASTNQTSMYLCASSPRQGGEKLFFGSGTQLSVL.

V and J are TRBV7-2 and TRBJ1-1; 7 nucleotides match TRBD1. V was pared by 5 bases and J by 1 base, with 13 bases of the junction left unmatched. The CDR3 is 17 residues long. Germline CDR1 is SGHTA and CDR2 is FQGNSA. CDR3 DNA sequence: TGTGCCAGCAGCCAGACTTGGACAGGCCGGCGGAACACTGAAGCTTTCTTT. Encoded protein: CASSQTWTGRRNTEAFF.

The chain's CDR3 is CASNFREGSYNEQFF. CDR3 in DNA: TGTGCCAGCAACTTCAGGGAGGGCTCCTACAATGAGCAGTTCTTC. The J gene is TRBJ2-1, the V gene TRBV7-9; 7 positions agree with TRBD2. The CDR3 runs to 15 residues. From germline, CDR1 is SEHNR and CDR2 FQNEAQ (reference sequence). Losses at the gene ends were 7 bases for V and 0 bases for J; bases not matched to a gene: 6.

This clonotype was observed many times. This sequence joins TRBV20-1 and TRBJ1-6; D not certain. The CDR3 contains 11 residues. Germline loops: CDR1 DFQATT, CDR2 SNEGSKA (reference sequence). The V gene lost 0 bases and the J gene lost 14 bases, with 8 bases spanning the gap. The CDR3, as DNA: TGCAGTGCTAGAGATAATAAGGCCCTCCACTTT. It yields the protein CSARDNKALHF.

This clonotype was observed many times. The chain combines TRBV20-1 with TRBJ2-1, with TRBD2 matching over 7 bases. Germline loops: CDR1 DFQATT, CDR2 SNEGSKA (reference sequence). The V and J ends lost 2 bases and 6 bases, in that order; junction bases with no gene match: 4. This CDR3 is 13 amino acids long. The CDR3 here is CSARRIAGNEQFF. CDR3 bases: TGCAGTGCTAGACGTATAGCGGGCAATGAGCAGTTCTTC.

This clonotype has at least ten counts. J is TRBJ2-7 and V is TRBV29-1; D might be TRBD1 (5 bases). CDR1 is SQVTM and CDR2 is ANQGSEA in the germline V gene. Trimming cost V 1 base and J 3 bases, with 13 bases left between them. The CDR3 spans 14 residues. Here the CDR3 reads CSVEVRAGHYEQYF. CDR3 bases: TGCAGCGTTGAAGTACGTGCAGGGCACTACGAGCAGTACTTC.

This clonotype appeared once. The chain is built from TRBV9 and TRBJ2-7, with TRBD2 matching over 14 bases. The CDR3 spans 16 residues. V lost 2 bases and J lost 5; bases outside the gene matches: 6. The germline gives CDR1 SGDLS, CDR2 YYNGEE. CDR3: CASSVGLAGERDEQYF. The CDR3 bases are TGTGCCAGCAGCGTGGGACTAGCGGGAGAGAGGGACGAGCAGTACTTC.

This clonotype was seen at least ten times. V usage is TRBV4-3 and J usage is TRBJ2-7; 7 nucleotides agree with TRBD1. The CDR3 runs to 16 residues. Germline trimming cut 3 bases from V and 2 bases from J; bases unmatched to any gene: 10. CDR1 and CDR2 (germline): LGHNA, YSLEER. The CDR3 loop is CASSQTFPGQPYEQYF. In nucleotides, the CDR3 is TGCGCCAGCAGCCAGACCTTTCCGGGACAGCCCTACGAGCAGTACTTC.

This clonotype was recorded many times. V usage is TRBV7-6 and J usage is TRBJ2-3, with no clear D. The germline CDR1 and CDR2 sequences are SGHVS and FNYEAQ. V gave up 3 bases and J gave up 0 bases, with 4 bases separating them. The CDR3 length is 13 residues. The DNA for the CDR3 is TGTGCCAGCAGCTTCGGTAGCACAGATACGCAGTATTTT. The encoded protein is CASSFGSTDTQYF.

This clonotype was found many times. The chain links TRBV4-1 to TRBJ2-3, with TRBD2 matching over 7 bases. Losses at the gene ends were 0 bases for V and 0 bases for J; bases not matched to a gene: 0. CDR1 is MGHRA, CDR2 YSYEKL, per germline. The CDR3 loop spans 15 amino acids. The CDR3: CASSQEGGSTDTQYF. The CDR3, as DNA: TGCGCCAGCAGCCAAGAGGGAGGGAGCACAGATACGCAGTATTTT.

This clonotype has just a few counts. The rearrangement uses TRBV19 and TRBJ2-6; the match to TRBD1 covers 8 bases. The CDR3 is 15 residues long. With V trimmed by 4 bases and J by 3 bases, 2 bases remained unmatched. From germline, CDR1 is LNHDA and CDR2 SQIVND (reference sequence). The chain's CDR3 is CASSTTGVGANVLTF. In DNA, the CDR3 is TGTGCCAGTAGTACGACAGGGGTTGGGGCCAACGTCCTGACTTTC.

This clonotype was counted at least ten times. The V and J genes are TRBV4-3 and TRBJ2-3; tentative D call: TRBD2 (5 bases). Germline CDR1 and CDR2: LGHNA and YSLEER. The CDR3 is made up of 16 amino acids. V was trimmed by 3 bases and J by 3 bases, leaving 16 bases between them. This chain's CDR3 is CASSQDGPWETDTQYF. The CDR3, as DNA: TGCGCCAGCAGCCAGGACGGGCCATGGGAGACAGATACGCAGTATTTT.

This clonotype was recorded many times. In DNA form, the CDR3 reads TGTGCCAGCAGCTTTCGGACAGGCTTTAATTCACCCCTCCACTTT. Its protein is CASSFRTGFNSPLHF. The chain recombines TRBV11-2 with TRBJ1-6; 7 bases fit TRBD1. The CDR3 has 15 residues. V was pared by 3 bases and J by 6 bases, with 5 bases of the junction left unmatched. CDR1 and CDR2 from the germline V gene are SGHAT and FQNNGV.

This clonotype was counted at least ten times. The V gene is TRBV4-3, the J gene TRBJ2-1; D gene ambiguous. CDR3 length equals 15 residues. Germline V gene data show CDR1 as LGHNA and CDR2 as YSLEER. Deletions cut 4 bases from V and 0 bases from J, with 10 bases between. CDR3 amino acids: CASSPRASSYNEQFF. CDR3 bases: TGCGCCAGCAGCCCCCGGGCGAGCTCCTACAATGAGCAGTTCTTC.

This clonotype was seen many times. The CDR3 loop is CASSFGTGYSEAFF. In DNA, the CDR3 is TGTGCCAGCAGCTTTGGCACAGGATACTCTGAAGCTTTCTTT. The chain has TRBV5-5 and TRBJ1-1; TRBD1 might be the D (5 bases). Looked up from germline, CDR1 is SGHKS and CDR2 is YYEKEE (reference sequence). The CDR3 runs 14 residues. Trimming stripped 2 bases from V and 6 bases from J, with 14 bases between.

This clonotype appeared many times. This sequence joins TRBV5-5 and TRBJ2-7; 10 positions match TRBD1. V dropped 3 bases and J dropped 3; count of bases not matched to a gene: 9. This CDR3 contains 16 residues. Germline CDR1 is SGHKS and CDR2 is YYEKEE (reference sequence). This CDR3 reads CASSSDPGTGVYEQYF. The CDR3 nucleotides read TGTGCCAGCAGCTCCGACCCCGGGACAGGGGTCTACGAGCAGTACTTC.

This clonotype was recorded many times. The chain employs TRBV30 and TRBJ2-7, with 8 bases fitting TRBD1. Trimming removed 5 bases from V and 2 bases from J; junction bases left unmatched: 2. There are 12 residues in the CDR3. Germline V CDR1 and CDR2: GTSNPN, SVGIG (reference sequence). CDR3 nucleotide sequence: TGTGCCTGGGGGGGACAGGCCTACGAGCAGTACTTC. This translates into CAWGGQAYEQYF.

The CDR3 nucleotides read TGTGCCAAATCCTTCAGGGGGCGCAACGGCTACACCTTC. Translation: CAKSFRGRNGYTF. The chain joins TRBV6-1 to TRBJ1-2; the match to TRBD1 covers 8 bases. CDR1 and CDR2 (germline): MNHNS, SASEGT. This CDR3 spans 13 amino acids. Losses at the gene ends were 10 bases for V and 8 bases for J; bases not matched to a gene: 12.

The V and J genes are TRBV14 and TRBJ1-2; 9 bases map to TRBD1. The CDR3 has 16 residues. J gave up 4 bases and V 4 bases, and 10 bases lay outside the gene matches. Germline V gene lookup returns CDR1 SGHDN and CDR2 FVKESK. CDR3 nucleotides: TGTGCCAGCAGCCCAGAACCGGGACAGGGCGTCTATGGCTACACCTTC. Translated: CASSPEPGQGVYGYTF.